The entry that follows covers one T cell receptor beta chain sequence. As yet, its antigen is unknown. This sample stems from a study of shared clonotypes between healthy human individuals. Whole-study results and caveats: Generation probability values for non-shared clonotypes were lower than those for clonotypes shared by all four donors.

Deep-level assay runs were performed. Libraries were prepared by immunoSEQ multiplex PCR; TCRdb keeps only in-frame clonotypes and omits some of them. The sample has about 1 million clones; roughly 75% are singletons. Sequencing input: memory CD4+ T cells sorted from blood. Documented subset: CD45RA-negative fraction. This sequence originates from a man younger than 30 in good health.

In nucleotides, the CDR3 is TGTGCCAGCAGCTCCGGGACATTAAGCTCCTACGAGCAGTACTTC. It translates to CASSSGTLSSYEQYF. J is TRBJ2-7 and V is TRBV5-4; TRBD1 is a possible D gene (6 bases). This CDR3 has 15 amino acids. Looked up from germline, CDR1 is SGHNT and CDR2 is YYREEE (reference sequence). V was clipped by 3 bases and J by 0 bases, with 13 bases between them.